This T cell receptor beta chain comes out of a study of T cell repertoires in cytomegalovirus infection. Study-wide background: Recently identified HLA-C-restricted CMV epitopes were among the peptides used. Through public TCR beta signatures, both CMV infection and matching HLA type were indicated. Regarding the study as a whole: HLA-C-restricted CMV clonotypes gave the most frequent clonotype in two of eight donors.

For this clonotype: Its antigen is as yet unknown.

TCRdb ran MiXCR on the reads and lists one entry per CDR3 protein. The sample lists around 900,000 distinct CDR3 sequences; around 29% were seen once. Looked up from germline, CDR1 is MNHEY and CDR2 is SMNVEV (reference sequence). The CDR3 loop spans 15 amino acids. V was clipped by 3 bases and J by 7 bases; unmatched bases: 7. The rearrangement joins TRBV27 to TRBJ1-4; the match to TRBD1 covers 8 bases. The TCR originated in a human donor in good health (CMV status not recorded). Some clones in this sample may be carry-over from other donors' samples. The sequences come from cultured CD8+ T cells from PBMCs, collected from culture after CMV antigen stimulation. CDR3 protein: CASSLKGTGPEKLFF. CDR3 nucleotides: TGTGCCAGCAGTTTGAAGGGGACAGGACCTGAAAAACTGTTTTTT.